This T cell receptor beta chain was sequenced in a study of shared clonotypes between healthy human individuals. There are many counts of this clone. Clones were sequenced by immunoSEQ multiplex PCR, and TCRdb holds only the in-frame ones, with some missing. The data contain 490,000 or so clones, 60% to 85% of them singletons. This CDR3 is built from 15 residues. V lost 6 bases, J lost 6 bases, and 19 bases lay in between. Germline CDR1 and CDR2: MGHRA and YSYEKL. This clonotype was obtained from a woman in her forties in good health. Some clones in this sample may be carry-over from other donors' samples. The V and J genes are TRBV4-1 and TRBJ2-3; D is possibly TRBD2 (8 bases). The specimen was PBMCs. The CDR3: CASRPGLAGGDTQYF. The CDR3 DNA is TGCGCCAGCAGACCCGGACTAGCAGGGGGGGATACGCAGTATTTT.